This T cell receptor (beta chain) was observed in a study of early T cells in non-severe SARS-CoV-2 infection. Across the whole study: Bulk RNA isolated from unsorted whole blood underwent sequencing; chains were not paired.

The library protocol tagged individual cDNA molecules with unique molecular identifiers. Via MiXCR, TCRdb re-called the 5' RACE reads, giving one row per CDR3 protein. The sample includes 60,000 to 70,000 distinct CDR3 sequences, approximately 5.9% of them seen just once. This clonotype was recorded a few times. The germline gives CDR1 ENHRY, CDR2 SYGVKD. V gave up 7 bases and J gave up 0 bases; unmatched junction bases: 7. The CDR3 has 15 amino acids. This clonotype originated in an adult who was a healthcare worker with PCR-confirmed SARS-CoV-2 infection or an uninfected control (not recorded which). This chain links TRBV10-3 with TRBJ2-3; 7 bases fit TRBD2. The sequences come from whole blood, collected at baseline. The CDR3 loop is CAIMRTSSSTDTQYF. CDR3 sequence (DNA): TGTGCCATCATGAGGACTAGTTCTAGCACAGATACGCAGTATTTT.